The 6 T cell receptor beta chains given below trace back to one sample, sequenced in a study of human versus mouse CDR3 diversity and MHC coevolution. Assay used: immunoSEQ multiplex PCR; TCRdb lists only in-frame clones, some missing. The repertoire holds tens of thousands of clones, about 93% seen once, with 1.1% to 1.5% in the top ten. Material: naive CD4+ T cells from blood. Subset: CD45RO-negative CD62L-positive naive CD4 T cells. These receptors originate from a person aged 25 to 69 in good health.

This CDR3 reads CSVAGTEAFF. The CDR3 DNA reads TGCAGCGTTGCGGGGACTGAAGCTTTCTTT. The gene calls are TRBV29-1 and TRBJ1-1; D gene ambiguous. Germline V CDR1 and CDR2: SQVTM, ANQGSEA. The CDR3 spans 10 residues. V was clipped by 4 bases and J by 5 bases, with 5 bases between them.

The CDR3 loop is CSVDSGGHNEQFF. In DNA, the CDR3 is TGCAGCGTTGACAGCGGAGGCCACAATGAGCAGTTCTTC. The chain uses TRBV29-1 and TRBJ2-1; D might be TRBD2 (5 bases). V was clipped by 3 bases and J by 5 bases, with 11 bases between them. The germline V gene has CDR1 SQVTM and CDR2 ANQGSEA. The CDR3 is 13 amino acids.

V and J are TRBV6-1 and TRBJ1-2, with 10 positions matching TRBD1. V lost 6 bases, J lost 7 bases, and 5 bases stayed unmatched. Per germline, CDR1 MNHNS and CDR2 SASEGT. This CDR3 spans 13 amino acids. The CDR3 bases are TGTGCCAGCAGACGACAGGGGGCGGCTGGCTACACCTTC. This encodes CASRRQGAAGYTF.

This rearrangement joins TRBV2 to TRBJ1-1; D is undetermined. This CDR3 spans 12 amino acids. The germline V gene encodes CDR1 SNHLY and CDR2 FYNNEI. V gave up 7 bases and J gave up 6 bases, with 12 bases separating them. In DNA form, the CDR3 reads TGTGCCAGCACCGTCGGGGAGGCTGAAGCTTTCTTT. It encodes CASTVGEAEAFF.

The CDR3 DNA is TGTGCCTGGAGTGTCGGAGGGACCGGGCTCGAGCAGTACTTC. Translated: CAWSVGGTGLEQYF. V is TRBV30 and J is TRBJ2-7; D is perhaps TRBD2 (6 bases). V was trimmed by 0 bases and J by 6 bases, leaving 15 bases between them. The V gene's germline CDR1 is GTSNPN and CDR2 SVGIG (reference sequence). The CDR3 is 14 amino acids.

V and J are TRBV15 and TRBJ2-7; the D gene is possibly TRBD2 (6 bases). The V and J ends lost 6 bases and 7 bases respectively, with 22 bases between them. The germline gives CDR1 LNHNV, CDR2 YYDKDF (reference sequence). The CDR3 extends over 15 amino acids. In DNA, the CDR3 is TGTGCCACCAGTACCGAGCCGCGGGGTGCAATTGAGCAGTACTTC. Translation: CATSTEPRGAIEQYF.